A selection of T cell receptor beta chains follows, all from one sample in a study of blood T cells in healthy people across ages. Using its own MiXCR run on the 5' RACE reads, TCRdb lists one record per CDR3 protein. This table has 850,000 to 1,000,000 distinct CDR3 sequences, 40% to 60% appearing once. Sequencing used blood. These receptors all come from a man younger than 40 in good health. Each CDR3 is given with its conserved first and last residue. A D gene is named only where the DNA matches it firmly. Rows give clone size only sometimes, using once, few, many, or a class for an expanded clone.

TRBJ2-7	TRBV24-1	-	TRBD1	CATVGQGKCEQYF	TGTGCCACCGTCGGACAGGGAAAATGCGAGCAGTACTTC
TRBJ2-1	TRBV7-9	-	-	CASSLLWDFSSYNEQFF	TGTGCCAGCAGCTTACTGTGGGACTTCAGCTCCTACAATGAGCAGTTCTTC
TRBJ2-3	TRBV27	few	TRBD2	CASSPAHLAGGVDTQYF	TGTGCCAGCAGCCCCGCCCATCTAGCGGGGGGGGTAGATACGCAGTATTTT
TRBJ2-1	TRBV7-2	many	-	CASSLALTAEQFF	TGTGCCAGCAGCTTAGCGTTGACGGCAGAGCAGTTCTTC
TRBJ1-2	TRBV7-9	-	TRBD1	CASSSDRGGMDGYTF	TGTGCCAGCAGCTCGGACAGGGGAGGCATGGATGGCTACACCTTC
TRBJ1-1	TRBV2	-	-	CASRLDSNTEAFF	TGTGCCAGCAGACTTGACAGTAACACTGAAGCTTTCTTT
TRBJ2-1	TRBV29-1	-	TRBD2	CSVVGTSGGPSSYNEQFF	TGCAGCGTTGTTGGGACTAGCGGGGGGCCTAGCTCCTACAATGAGCAGTTCTTC
TRBJ2-2	TRBV20-1	-	-	CSAEETNTGELFF	TGCAGTGCTGAGGAAACGAACACCGGGGAGCTGTTTTTT
TRBJ2-3	TRBV5-6	-	TRBD2	CASSTSGVTDTQYF	TGTGCCAGCAGCACTAGCGGGGTCACAGATACGCAGTATTTT
TRBJ1-2	TRBV28	once	TRBD1	CASKPSPGQGRSDYTF	TGTGCCAGCAAACCTTCCCCGGGACAGGGAAGATCCGACTACACCTTC
TRBJ2-2	TRBV20-1	-	-	CSITPAMNTGELFF	TGCAGTATTACACCGGCCATGAACACCGGGGAGCTGTTTTTT
TRBJ2-7	TRBV28	-	-	CASTTRDGSYEQYF	TGTGCCAGCACCACAAGGGACGGATCCTACGAGCAGTACTTC
TRBJ1-5	TRBV7-9	-	TRBD1	CAGTGGAEQPQHF	TGTGCCGGAACAGGGGGCGCGGAGCAGCCCCAGCATTTT
TRBJ1-2	TRBV3-1	-	-	CASSQGRQTFYGYTF	TGTGCCAGCAGCCAAGGGCGACAGACCTTCTATGGCTACACCTTC
TRBJ2-5	TRBV30	few	TRBD1	CAWRGDSLQYF	TGTGCCTGGAGGGGGGACAGTCTCCAGTACTTC
TRBJ2-5	TRBV5-4	few	TRBD1	CASRYTGTEETQYF	TGTGCCAGCAGGTATACCGGGACAGAAGAGACCCAGTACTTC
TRBJ1-1	TRBV28	once	-	CASSARGSSNTEAFF	TGTGCCAGCAGCGCCCGGGGGTCATCAAACACTGAAGCTTTCTTT